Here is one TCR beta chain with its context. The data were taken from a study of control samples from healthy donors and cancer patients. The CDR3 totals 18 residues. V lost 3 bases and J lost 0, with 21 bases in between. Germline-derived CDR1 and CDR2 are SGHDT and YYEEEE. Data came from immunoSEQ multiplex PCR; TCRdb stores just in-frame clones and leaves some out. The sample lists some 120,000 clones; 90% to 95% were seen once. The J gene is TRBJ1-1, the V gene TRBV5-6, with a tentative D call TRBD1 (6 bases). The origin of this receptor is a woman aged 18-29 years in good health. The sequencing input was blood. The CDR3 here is CASSSPREGEAMNTEAFF. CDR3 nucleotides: TGTGCCAGCAGCTCTCCCCGAGAGGGGGAGGCGATGAACACTGAAGCTTTCTTT. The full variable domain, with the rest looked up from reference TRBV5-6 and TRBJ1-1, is DAGVTQSPTHLIKTRGQQVTLRCSPKSGHDTVSWYQQALGQGPQFIFQYYEEEERQRGNFPDRFSGHQFPNYSSELNVNALLLGDSALYLCASSSPREGEAMNTEAFFGQGTRLTVV.